Shown below are 25 T cell receptor beta chains from a single sample sequenced in a study of cytomegalovirus exposure and HLA in healthy donors. The primer mix had 60 Vbeta and 13 Jbeta primers. Only in-frame clones appear in the TCRdb table, and some are missing; sequencing was by immunoSEQ multiplex PCR. The sample holds 95,000 to 150,000 clones, about 80% seen once. Input material: PBMCs. These receptors all stem from a female donor in good health and CMV-seropositive.

The chain is built from TRBV30 and TRBJ2-3; 9 bases are a match to TRBD1. Unmatched junction bases numbered 4, after V lost 1 base and J lost 5 bases. The CDR3 has 14 amino acids. The germline V gene has CDR1 GTSNPN and CDR2 SVGIG (reference sequence). The CDR3 DNA reads TGTGCCTGGAGTGCCGACAGGGGGGGAGATACGCAGTATTTT. Translating it yields CAWSADRGGDTQYF.

The chain employs TRBV29-1 and TRBJ2-3; maybe TRBD2 (6 bases). V shed 7 bases and J shed 5 bases, with 10 bases lying between them. Per germline, CDR1 SQVTM and CDR2 ANQGSEA. CDR3 size: 11 residues. The DNA for the CDR3 is TGCAGCGCCCGCGGGGAAGATACGCAGTATTTT. Protein sequence: CSARGEDTQYF.

This chain links TRBV19 with TRBJ2-7; 7 bases are a match to TRBD1. This CDR3 has 13 amino acids. Per the germline V gene, CDR1 is LNHDA and CDR2 is SQIVND (reference sequence). The V segment lost 5 bases and the J segment 5 bases; nucleotides outside the gene matches: 6. In DNA form, the CDR3 reads TGTGCCAGTAGTTTACAACAGGGGAACGAGCAGTACTTC. This translates into CASSLQQGNEQYF.

This clone was counted between two and nine times. This sequence joins TRBV4-2 and TRBJ1-1, with TRBD1 as a possible D gene (6 bases). This CDR3 has 18 residues. Deletions cut 1 base from V and 0 bases from J, with 18 bases between. The germline gives CDR1 LGHNA, CDR2 YNFKEQ. The CDR3 reads CASSQVRDTPFMNTEAFF. CDR3 coding DNA: TGTGCCAGCAGCCAAGTCCGGGACACCCCGTTCATGAACACTGAAGCTTTCTTT.

V is TRBV7-6 and J is TRBJ1-3; a possible D gene is TRBD1 (6 bases). V lost 3 bases, J lost 4 bases, and 10 bases lay in between. The CDR3 is 14 residues long. Germline V gives CDR1 SGHVS, CDR2 FNYEAQ. The CDR3 DNA reads as TGTGCCAGCAGCTTGGGGGGGCCGGGAAACACCATATATTTT. It specifies CASSLGGPGNTIYF.

The V and J genes are TRBV4-1 and TRBJ2-7; D may be TRBD2 (5 bases). The CDR3 spans 17 residues. CDR1 and CDR2 (germline): MGHRA, YSYEKL. Trimming shortened V by 0 bases and J by 4 bases, and 19 bases separated the two germline ends. The CDR3 protein is CASSQDWTSSGIYEQYF. CDR3 DNA: TGCGCCAGCAGCCAAGATTGGACCTCATCGGGGATATACGAGCAGTACTTC.

The V call is TRBV6-5, the J call TRBJ1-1, with D perhaps TRBD1 (6 bases). V lost 7 bases and J lost 0, with 15 bases in between. The CDR3 has 15 amino acids. Germline CDR1 is MNHEY and CDR2 is SVGAGI. CDR3 sequence: CASIRQGTMNTEAFF. In DNA, the CDR3 is TGTGCCAGCATCCGGCAGGGGACGATGAACACTGAAGCTTTCTTT.

The V call is TRBV2, the J call TRBJ2-1, with no clear D. CDR3 length equals 12 residues. The ends were cut back, 7 bases at V and 8 bases at J, with 12 bases in the middle. Per the germline V gene, CDR1 is SNHLY and CDR2 is FYNNEI. The CDR3 reads CASNTAQDEQFF. DNA of the CDR3: TGTGCCAGCAATACGGCCCAGGATGAGCAGTTCTTC. The complete variable domain, with remaining parts taken from reference TRBV2 and TRBJ2-1, reads EPEVTQTPSHQVTQMGQEVILRCVPISNHLYFYWYRQILGQKVEFLVSFYNNEISEKSEIFDDQFSVERPDGSNFTLKIRSTKLEDSAMYFCASNTAQDEQFFGPGTRLTVL.

The CDR3 DNA reads TGTGCCAGCAGCCCCACCGACAGGGGCACCTATGGCTACACCTTC. The encoded protein is CASSPTDRGTYGYTF. The chain joins TRBV7-9 to TRBJ1-2; 8 bases agree with TRBD1. V was pared by 5 bases and J by 4 bases, with 9 bases of the junction left unmatched. The germline CDR1 and CDR2 sequences are SEHNR and FQNEAQ (reference sequence). There are 15 residues in the CDR3.

As DNA, the CDR3 is TGTGCCAGCAGCTTTTTCGGGAGCTATGGCTACACCTTC. This codes for CASSFFGSYGYTF. V usage is TRBV7-2 and J usage is TRBJ1-2; D is unresolved. The CDR3 extends over 13 amino acids. Trimming left V 3 bases short and J 4 bases short, with 9 bases between. Germline V CDR1 and CDR2: SGHTA, FQGNSA.

The gene calls are TRBV18 and TRBJ1-5; D is possibly TRBD1 (5 bases). The CDR3 has 14 amino acids. The V gene's germline CDR1 is KGHSH and CDR2 LQKENI. V was clipped by 5 bases and J by 3 bases, with 11 bases between them. The DNA of the CDR3 is TGTGCCAGCTCATTATCAGGGTTCAATCAGCCCCAGCATTTT. It codes for CASSLSGFNQPQHF.

The chain joins TRBV5-6 to TRBJ1-4; a weak D match, TRBD1 (5 bases). The V end lost 1 base, the J end lost 8 bases, and 9 bases lay between the germline ends. In germline, CDR1 is SGHDT, CDR2 YYEEEE. The CDR3 has 13 residues. CDR3 sequence: CASSLYRREKLFF. The CDR3 DNA reads TGTGCCAGCAGCTTGTACAGGCGAGAAAAACTGTTTTTT.

V gene TRBV10-3 combines with J gene TRBJ1-1, with D possibly TRBD1 on 5 matching bases. Trimming removed 6 bases at V and 1 base at J, with 9 bases between. This CDR3 is 13 amino acids long. CDR1 ENHRY and CDR2 SYGVKD come from the germline V gene. The DNA for the CDR3 is TGTGCCATCAGCTCGACAGAGAACACTGAAGCTTTCTTT. Its translation is CAISSTENTEAFF.

The V gene is TRBV25-1, the J gene TRBJ1-1; D might be TRBD1 (6 bases). The CDR3 spans 15 residues. The V gene's germline CDR1 is MGHDK and CDR2 SYGVNS. Trimming shortened V by 4 bases and J by 5 bases, and 17 bases separated the two germline ends. This CDR3 is CASSVIAGARTEAFF. The CDR3 DNA sequence: TGTGCCAGCAGTGTAATTGCGGGGGCGAGGACTGAAGCTTTCTTT.

The chain carries TRBV9 and TRBJ2-1; maybe TRBD1 (5 bases). In germline, CDR1 is SGDLS, CDR2 YYNGEE. Deletions cut 0 bases from V and 6 bases from J, with 19 bases between. The CDR3 runs to 17 residues. The CDR3 nucleotides are TGTGCCAGCAGCGTAGACCGACAGTTTGGGTATGCCAATGAGCAGTTCTTC. Translated: CASSVDRQFGYANEQFF.

The V and J genes are TRBV7-2 and TRBJ2-7, with D tentatively TRBD2 (6 bases). CDR1 SGHTA and CDR2 FQGNSA come from the germline V gene. The CDR3 spans 16 residues. Trimming took 0 bases from V and 1 from J, leaving 13 bases between them. The CDR3 DNA follows: TGTGCCAGCAGCTTAGCGCGGGACCTGGGATCCTACGAGCAGTACTTC. Amino acids: CASSLARDLGSYEQYF.

This sequence joins TRBV14 and TRBJ2-6; possibly TRBD2 for D (5 bases). Germline assignment: CDR1 SGHDN and CDR2 FVKESK. V was cut by 4 bases and J by 1 base, with 11 bases left in between. The CDR3 covers 16 residues. As DNA, the CDR3 is TGTGCCAGCAGCCTACGGACTGTATCTGGGGCCAACGTCCTGACTTTC. This encodes CASSLRTVSGANVLTF.

The J gene is TRBJ2-6, the V gene TRBV30; TRBD1 matches 7 bases. Germline loops: CDR1 GTSNPN, CDR2 SVGIG (reference sequence). The CDR3 spans 14 residues. Trimming took 3 bases from V and 2 from J; bases not matched to a gene: 1. CDR3: CAWSTGAGANVLTF. The CDR3 DNA reads TGTGCCTGGAGCACAGGGGCTGGGGCCAACGTCCTGACTTTC.

The chain uses TRBV9 and TRBJ2-2; perhaps TRBD2 as D (5 bases). Trimming cost V 2 bases and J 0 bases, with 5 bases left between them. The CDR3 consists of 14 residues. Germline CDR1 and CDR2: SGDLS and YYNGEE. The CDR3 sequence is CASSVGTNTGELFF. Here the CDR3 DNA reads TGTGCCAGCAGCGTCGGGACGAACACCGGGGAGCTGTTTTTT. Together with reference TRBV9 and TRBJ2-2, the CDR3 gives the full variable domain: DSGVTQTPKHLITATGQRVTLRCSPRSGDLSVYWYQQSLDQGLQFLIQYYNGEERAKGNILERFSAQQFPDLHSELNLSSLELGDSALYFCASSVGTNTGELFFGEGSRLTVL.

V and J are TRBV19 and TRBJ1-1; 8 nucleotides align to TRBD1. CDR3 length: 14 amino acids. V gave up 3 bases and J gave up 4 bases; unmatched junction bases: 4. The germline V gene encodes CDR1 LNHDA and CDR2 SQIVND (reference sequence). In DNA form, the CDR3 reads TGTGCCAGTAGTATTTGGACAGGGACCACTGAAGCTTTCTTT. Its protein is CASSIWTGTTEAFF.

The chain carries TRBV6-5 and TRBJ1-6; 7 bases agree with TRBD1. V shed 2 bases, J shed 5 bases, and the junction held 6 bases outside the gene matches. The CDR3 covers 16 residues. CDR1 is MNHEY and CDR2 is SVGAGI in the germline V gene. The CDR3 sequence: CASSYSEGQNNSPLHF. CDR3 in DNA: TGTGCCAGCAGTTACAGCGAGGGACAGAATAATTCACCCCTCCACTTT.

This rearrangement joins TRBV5-1 to TRBJ2-3; 7 nucleotides agree with TRBD1. CDR1 SGHRS and CDR2 YFSETQ come from the germline V gene. The CDR3 spans 16 residues. J lost 1 base, V lost 0 bases, and 5 bases had no gene match. CDR3 nucleotide sequence: TGCGCCAGCAGCTTGGTCACAGGGGAGCGCACAGATACGCAGTATTTT. Encoded protein: CASSLVTGERTDTQYF. Combining the CDR3 with reference TRBV5-1 and TRBJ2-3 gives the whole variable domain KAGVTQTPRYLIKTRGQQVTLSCSPISGHRSVSWYQQTPGQGLQFLFEYFSETQRNKGNFPGRFSGRQFSNSRSEMNVSTLELGDSALYLCASSLVTGERTDTQYFGPGTRLTVL.

This chain connects TRBV6-1 to TRBJ1-4; 7 bases are shared with TRBD1. The CDR3 totals 15 residues. The germline gives CDR1 MNHNS, CDR2 SASEGT. With 6 bases clipped from V and 0 bases from J, the junction kept 4 bases outside the gene matches. CDR3 bases: TGTGCCAGCAGAGTAACAGGGGCAACTAATGAAAAACTGTTTTTT. It yields the protein CASRVTGATNEKLFF.

V gene TRBV19 combines with J gene TRBJ1-1; tentatively, D is TRBD1 (6 bases). Between the trimmed V and J ends, which lost 0 bases and 2 bases, there was a span of 7 bases. CDR1 is LNHDA, CDR2 SQIVND, per germline (reference sequence). The CDR3 is made up of 14 amino acids. The chain's CDR3 is CASSIETGNTEAFF. The DNA for the CDR3 is TGTGCCAGTAGTATAGAGACAGGAAACACTGAAGCTTTCTTT.

This chain connects TRBV5-1 to TRBJ1-1; possible D gene TRBD1, 5 bases. CDR3 size: 13 residues. Germline values: CDR1 SGHRS, CDR2 YFSETQ. The V and J ends lost 2 bases and 8 bases respectively, with 13 bases between them. CDR3 bases: TGCGCCAGCAGCTTCACGGGGGGGTCCGAAGCTTTCTTT. Protein: CASSFTGGSEAFF.